The text below deals with one TCR beta chain. The antigen is not known. This sample was included in a study of CD8+ T cells in alopecia areata. Study information: Treated patients were given oral tofacitinib, which was dosed at 5 to 10 mg twice daily. People stayed on tofacitinib for 6 to 18 months, then stopped the drug for 6 months.

Study-level findings and limits: Clonality was higher in lesional than normal scalp, especially in alopecia totalis/universalis.

Sequencing used cDNA as its template, made by extracting RNA and reverse transcribing it. The repertoire was sequenced with immunoSEQ multiplex PCR; TCRdb's copy has only in-frame clones and lacks some. The table lists about 98,000 clones, roughly two fifths of them singletons, with roughly 0.83% in the top ten. Punch biopsies of lesional scalp, plus peripheral blood, were taken from alopecia areata patients. The germline V gene encodes CDR1 SQVTM and CDR2 ANQGSEA. With 6 bases clipped from V and 5 bases from J, the junction kept 8 bases outside the gene matches. This CDR3 spans 13 amino acids. Sequencing used CD4+ T cells sorted from blood. This chain uses TRBV29-1 with TRBJ2-7, with 9 nucleotides matching TRBD1. This TCR derives from a human donor with alopecia areata. In DNA form, the CDR3 reads TGCAGCGTCGGGACAGGGAAAGGTGACGAGCAGTACTTC. Translating it yields CSVGTGKGDEQYF.